A single sample gave rise to the 26 T cell receptor beta chains below, sequenced in a study of T-cell memory formation after mild COVID-19. TCRdb passed the 5' RACE reads through MiXCR, listing each CDR3 protein once. The sample lists a few hundred thousand distinct CDR3 sequences, 28% seen once, with roughly 12% in the top ten. The specimen was PBMCs or a T cell subset sorted from them (not recorded which). The receptors originated from an adult woman who had mild COVID-19 (a few samples of this study predate the infection). Cell type and time point are not known.

This clonotype has a handful of counts. The chain combines TRBV5-1 with TRBJ1-2; D possibly corresponds to TRBD1 (5 bases). CDR3 size: 15 residues. The germline CDR1 and CDR2 sequences are SGHRS and YFSETQ. V lost 4 bases, J lost 5 bases, and 18 bases lay in between. In DNA, the CDR3 is TGCGCCAGCAGCCCGGTGGATAACAAGGGGTATGGCTACACCTTC. Protein: CASSPVDNKGYGYTF.

This chain uses TRBV6-6 with TRBJ2-7, with 8 bases lining up with TRBD1. V was pared by 0 bases and J by 4 bases, with 5 bases of the junction left unmatched. There are 15 residues in the CDR3. CDR1 and CDR2 (germline): MNHNY, SVGAGI (reference sequence). CDR3 region: CASSYSRTGIYEQYF. CDR3 nucleotide sequence: TGTGCCAGCAGTTACTCTCGGACAGGGATTTACGAGCAGTACTTC.

The chain recombines TRBV15 with TRBJ1-2; 10 nucleotides match TRBD1. Germline V lookup: CDR1 LNHNV, CDR2 YYDKDF (reference sequence). V was pared by 1 base and J by 6 bases, with 14 bases of the junction left unmatched. The CDR3 has 18 residues. The CDR3 loop reads CATSRVDIVGTGDDGYTF. The CDR3 DNA reads as TGTGCCACCAGCAGAGTGGACATTGTGGGGACAGGGGACGATGGCTACACCTTC.

This chain links TRBV5-5 with TRBJ1-2, with D unclear. Trimming stripped 4 bases from V and 4 bases from J, with 17 bases between. The length of the CDR3 is 15 residues. Germline CDR1 SGHKS, CDR2 YYEKEE (reference sequence). The CDR3 DNA reads TGTGCCAGCAGCGCAAGGGTCGGACTCCTCTATGGCTACACCTTC. It codes for CASSARVGLLYGYTF.

To note about this clonotype: This may arise from a read error, as a much more abundant clone is one base away. V usage is TRBV7-9 and J usage is TRBJ2-7; D is ambiguous. The CDR3 loop spans 11 amino acids. Per germline, CDR1 SEHNR and CDR2 FQNEAQ (reference sequence). With 3 bases removed from V and 5 bases from J, the gap between germline ends came to 5 bases. The CDR3 loop is CASSFSHEQYF. CDR3 sequence (DNA): TGTGCCAGCAGCTTTAGCCACGAGCAGTACTTC. Full variable domain (rest looked up from reference TRBV7-9 and TRBJ2-7): DTGVSQNPRHKITKRGQNVTFRCDPISEHNRLYWYRQTLGQGPEFLTYFQNEAQLEKSRLLSDRFSAERPKGSFSTLEIQRTEQGDSAMYLCASSFSHEQYFGPGTRLTVT.

The chain joins TRBV5-5 to TRBJ2-1; no clear D. V gave up 4 bases and J gave up 2 bases, with 16 bases separating them. Per the germline V gene, CDR1 is SGHKS and CDR2 is YYEKEE (reference sequence). The CDR3 totals 16 residues. CDR3: CASSLRVPIAYNEQFF. For the CDR3, the DNA is TGTGCCAGCAGCCTCCGGGTCCCTATAGCCTACAATGAGCAGTTCTTC. The variable domain in full, completed from reference TRBV5-5 and TRBJ2-1, reads DAGVTQSPTHLIKTRGQQVTLRCSPISGHKSVSWYQQVLGQGPQFIFQYYEKEERGRGNFPDRFSARQFPNYSSELNVNALLLGDSALYLCASSLRVPIAYNEQFFGPGTRLTVL.

The chain has TRBV24-1 and TRBJ1-3, with D unresolved. The V end lost 7 bases, the J end lost 4 bases, and 10 bases lay between the germline ends. Germline assignment: CDR1 KGHDR and CDR2 SFDVKD. The CDR3 spans 13 residues. The CDR3 DNA sequence: TGTGCCACCAGGTCGCCGGAGGGAAACACCATATATTTT. Amino acids: CATRSPEGNTIYF.

There are a few counts of this clonotype. The CDR3 region is CASDEYWDREETQYF. In nucleotides, the CDR3 is TGTGCCAGCGATGAATATTGGGACAGGGAAGAGACCCAGTACTTC. This chain links TRBV6-2 or TRBV6-3 with TRBJ2-5, with 9 bases fitting TRBD1. After removal of 8 bases from V and 3 bases from J, the junction contained 10 bases not matched to a gene. Per the germline V gene, CDR1 is MNHEY and CDR2 is SVGEGT. This CDR3 has 15 amino acids.

The V gene is TRBV5-1, the J gene TRBJ1-2, with 8 bases aligning to TRBD1. This CDR3 spans 13 amino acids. Germline V gene data show CDR1 as SGHRS and CDR2 as YFSETQ. The junction had 6 bases not matched to a gene; V was cut back by 9 bases and J by 2 bases. CDR3 protein: CATSRTGNYGYTF. CDR3 coding DNA: TGCGCCACCTCCCGGACAGGGAACTATGGCTACACCTTC.

J is TRBJ2-2 and V is TRBV30, with 10 bases that match TRBD2. Germline CDR1 GTSNPN, CDR2 SVGIG (reference sequence). This CDR3 spans 17 amino acids. The V and J ends lost 3 bases and 2 bases, in that order; junction bases with no gene match: 9. The CDR3 DNA reads TGTGCCTGGAGCCCTTATAGGACTAGCGGTAACACCGGGGAGCTGTTTTTT. This gives the protein CAWSPYRTSGNTGELFF.

This clonotype was recorded only once. The chain uses TRBV11-3 and TRBJ2-1; 14 bases map to TRBD2. Looked up from germline, CDR1 is SGHNT and CDR2 is YENEEA. This CDR3 contains 15 residues. With 6 bases clipped from V and 7 bases from J, the junction kept 5 bases outside the gene matches. Written as DNA, the CDR3 is TGTGCCAGCAGATACGGGACTAGCGGGAGTAATGAGCAGTTCTTC. Encoded protein: CASRYGTSGSNEQFF.

This clonotype was found a few times. The V call is TRBV3-1, the J call TRBJ2-5, with TRBD2 matching 9 bases. Germline V CDR1 and CDR2: LGHDT, YNNKEL (reference sequence). V trimming: 5 bases; J trimming: 0 bases; junction bases outside the gene matches: 4. CDR3 length equals 15 residues. The CDR3 loop reads CASSFAGGYQETQYF. CDR3 bases: TGTGCCAGCAGCTTCGCGGGGGGGTACCAAGAGACCCAGTACTTC.

The rearrangement uses TRBV29-1 and TRBJ2-4; possible D gene TRBD2, 5 bases. This CDR3 spans 14 amino acids. Germline CDR1 reads SQVTM; CDR2 reads ANQGSEA. Trimming removed 7 bases from V and 0 bases from J, with 13 bases in between. The CDR3 DNA is TGCAGCGGTATAAAACGGGAAGCCAAAAACATTCAGTACTTC. Amino acids: CSGIKREAKNIQYF. Complete variable domain (other parts from reference TRBV29-1 and TRBJ2-4): SAVISQKPSRDICQRGTSLTIQCQVDSQVTMMFWYRQQPGQSLTLIATANQGSEATYESGFVIDKFPISRPNLTFSTLTVSNMSPEDSSIYLCSGIKREAKNIQYFGAGTRLSVL.

This clonotype was seen only a few times. The V gene is TRBV5-1, the J gene TRBJ2-5; TRBD2 matches 9 bases. J gave up 2 bases and V 0 bases, and 5 bases lay outside the gene matches. Germline V lookup: CDR1 SGHRS, CDR2 YFSETQ. CDR3 length: 16 residues. The CDR3 DNA sequence: TGCGCCAGCAGCTTGGCGGCTAGCGGGAATCAAGAGACCCAGTACTTC. Translation: CASSLAASGNQETQYF.

The chain carries TRBV29-1 and TRBJ2-7; D is perhaps TRBD2 (6 bases). Between the trimmed V and J ends, which lost 4 bases and 2 bases, there was a span of 15 bases. This CDR3 contains 14 residues. CDR1 is SQVTM and CDR2 is ANQGSEA in the germline V gene. The CDR3 nucleotides are TGCAGCGTTGCAGGTCTCGGGAGAACCTACGAGCAGTACTTC. It encodes CSVAGLGRTYEQYF.

The chain uses TRBV30 and TRBJ2-1; D not certain. This CDR3 region has 12 residues. Germline CDR1 reads GTSNPN; CDR2 reads SVGIG (reference sequence). Trimming removed 2 bases from V and 8 bases from J, with 10 bases in between. CDR3 in amino acids: CAWSTTRDEQFF. CDR3 coding DNA: TGTGCCTGGAGTACGACCCGAGATGAGCAGTTCTTC.

A few counts support this clonotype. V and J are TRBV7-2 and TRBJ2-5; 7 bases are a match to TRBD1. The V gene end was trimmed by 2 bases and the J gene end by 1 base; junction bases not matched to a gene: 4. The CDR3 runs to 15 residues. Looked up from germline, CDR1 is SGHTA and CDR2 is FQGNSA. In nucleotides, the CDR3 is TGTGCCAGCAGCTTACAGGGGGTGGCCCAAGAGACCCAGTACTTC. Translated, it gives CASSLQGVAQETQYF. The full variable domain, completed using reference TRBV7-2 and TRBJ2-5, is GAGVSQSPSNKVTEKGKDVELRCDPISGHTALYWYRQSLGQGLEFLIYFQGNSAPDKSGLPSDRFSAERTGGSVSTLTIQRTQQEDSAVYLCASSLQGVAQETQYFGPGTRLLVL.

The rearrangement uses TRBV9 and TRBJ2-5; TRBD2 might be the D (5 bases). Germline V gives CDR1 SGDLS, CDR2 YYNGEE. The CDR3 contains 14 residues. Trimming removed 5 bases from V and 5 bases from J, with 16 bases in between. CDR3 in DNA: TGTGCCAGCAGTGAAGGAGGAGTCGGTGAGACCCAGTACTTC. Amino acids: CASSEGGVGETQYF.

This clonotype was recorded a few times. J is TRBJ2-5 and V is TRBV2; D perhaps matches TRBD2 (5 bases). This CDR3 has 14 amino acids. V was cut by 5 bases and J by 1 base, with 11 bases left in between. The germline V gene encodes CDR1 SNHLY and CDR2 FYNNEI. As DNA, the CDR3 is TGTGCCAGCAGTCCCCAGAGGGCCCAAGAGACCCAGTACTTC. As protein: CASSPQRAQETQYF.

The rearrangement uses TRBV4-3 and TRBJ2-3; a weak D match, TRBD2 (6 bases). This CDR3 contains 16 residues. Germline V gives CDR1 LGHNA, CDR2 YSLEER. V was clipped by 4 bases and J by 0 bases, with 14 bases between them. CDR3 residues: CASSPFPSASTDTQYF. In DNA form, the CDR3 reads TGCGCCAGCAGCCCATTTCCTAGCGCAAGCACAGATACGCAGTATTTT.

This sequence joins TRBV5-5 and TRBJ2-1; TRBD2 matches at 12 bases. The CDR3 consists of 16 residues. The J segment lost 8 bases and the V segment lost 2 bases, leaving 8 bases of the junction unmatched. Germline-derived CDR1 and CDR2 are SGHKS and YYEKEE (reference sequence). Here the CDR3 DNA reads TGTGCCAGCAGCTTTAGCCCAGGGACTAGCGGGTATGAGCAGTTCTTC. It is translated as CASSFSPGTSGYEQFF. Based on the CDR3 plus reference TRBV5-5 and TRBJ2-1, the full variable domain is DAGVTQSPTHLIKTRGQQVTLRCSPISGHKSVSWYQQVLGQGPQFIFQYYEKEERGRGNFPDRFSARQFPNYSSELNVNALLLGDSALYLCASSFSPGTSGYEQFFGPGTRLTVL.

The gene calls are TRBV6-1 and TRBJ2-7; TRBD2 aligns across 8 bases. The germline V gene has CDR1 MNHNS and CDR2 SASEGT. This CDR3 has 15 amino acids. The ends lost 6 bases at V and 7 bases at J; junction bases unmatched: 14. The CDR3 nucleotides read TGTGCCAGCAGACCGCTTCGCGGGGGGCTGGGGGAGCAGTACTTC. This encodes CASRPLRGGLGEQYF.

The table lists this clonotype with a few counts. The gene calls are TRBV5-5 and TRBJ2-5; tentatively, D is TRBD1 (5 bases). CDR1 is SGHKS and CDR2 is YYEKEE in the germline V gene (reference sequence). With 3 bases removed from V and 5 bases from J, the gap between germline ends came to 17 bases. The CDR3 consists of 15 residues. Here the CDR3 reads CASSWGPGSGETQYF. CDR3 DNA: TGTGCCAGCAGCTGGGGCCCAGGTTCCGGCGAGACCCAGTACTTC.

There are a few counts of this clonotype. This sequence joins TRBV12-3 or TRBV12-4 and TRBJ2-3; 8 bases agree with TRBD2. The CDR3 runs 16 residues. The V gene end was trimmed by 5 bases and the J gene end by 2 bases; junction bases not matched to a gene: 9. In DNA form, the CDR3 reads TGTGCCAGCAGTCCGCAGCGGGAGAGGGTCACAGATACGCAGTATTTT. It codes for CASSPQRERVTDTQYF.

This chain uses TRBV7-6 with TRBJ2-7; TRBD1 matches 9 bases. Germline V gives CDR1 SGHVS, CDR2 FNYEAQ. This CDR3 contains 14 residues. With V trimmed by 5 bases and J by 7 bases, 9 bases remained unmatched. The DNA for the CDR3 is TGTGCCAGCAGCCCGGGACAGGGAGGACGGGAGCAGTACTTC. Translation gives CASSPGQGGREQYF.

The V call is TRBV6-5, the J call TRBJ2-7; 7 nucleotides match TRBD2. This CDR3 has 12 residues. CDR1 is MNHEY and CDR2 is SVGAGI in the germline V gene. Germline trimming cut 4 bases from V and 4 bases from J; bases unmatched to any gene: 1. The CDR3 region has the DNA TGTGCCAGCAGTTGGGGACTATACGAGCAGTACTTC. Residues: CASSWGLYEQYF.